The 22 T cell receptor beta chains presented below share a single source sample, sequenced in a study of vaccination effects on CD4 cells after COVID-19. Before any sequencing was done, the ViraFEST assay used viral peptide pools to expand antigen-specific CD4+ T cells. Once cultured for around 11 days, the cells underwent separation to obtain CD4+ T cells. Vaccine administered to participants consisted of two doses of either BNT162b2 or mRNA-1273. The antigens for these receptors are not known. Method: immunoSEQ multiplex PCR; TCRdb's copy keeps in-frame clones and lacks some. Of approximately 65,000 clones in the sample, about 67% are singletons; the top ten hold about 1.6%. The sequences come from CD4+ T cells from PBMCs cultured with HCoV-229E spike peptides, collected after COVID-19 vaccination. The receptors shown here come from a human donor who received a COVID-19 vaccine.

This clone was recorded a few times. V gene TRBV9 combines with J gene TRBJ2-5; 8 bases agree with TRBD1. The CDR3 contains 14 residues. CDR1 and CDR2 from the germline V gene are SGDLS and YYNGEE. J lost 5 bases, V lost 5 bases, and 8 bases had no gene match. In DNA form, the CDR3 reads TGTGCCAGCAGTAAAGGACAGGGCTATGAGACCCAGTACTTC. This codes for CASSKGQGYETQYF.

V gene TRBV28 combines with J gene TRBJ2-7, with TRBD1 identical over 9 bases. The CDR3 is made up of 16 amino acids. V shed 5 bases, J shed 0 bases, and the junction held 8 bases outside the gene matches. CDR1 and CDR2 from the germline V gene are MDHEN and SYDVKM. The CDR3 protein is CASSPRDRVISYEQYV. The CDR3 bases are TGTGCCAGCAGTCCCCGGGACAGGGTTATCTCCTACGAGCAGTACGTC.

This chain joins TRBV2 and TRBJ2-3; weak D call: TRBD2 (5 bases). V lost 6 bases to trimming and J lost 5 bases, with 15 bases between them. This CDR3 spans 14 amino acids. The germline V gene encodes CDR1 SNHLY and CDR2 FYNNEI. The CDR3 loop is CASRLMQAGDTQYF. The CDR3 DNA sequence: TGTGCCAGCAGATTGATGCAGGCGGGAGATACGCAGTATTTT.

In this sample, this clone turned up a few times. The chain joins TRBV2 to TRBJ1-5; perhaps TRBD1 as D (5 bases). The germline V and J ends were trimmed by 1 base and 5 bases, with 21 bases remaining between them. Germline CDR1 SNHLY, CDR2 FYNNEI. CDR3 length: 18 amino acids. The CDR3 loop reads CASSEGDSLALGHQPQHF. The CDR3, as DNA: TGTGCCAGCAGTGAAGGGGACTCTTTAGCTTTAGGTCATCAGCCCCAGCATTTT.

This chain joins TRBV27 and TRBJ2-5; no firm D call. Trimming pared 2 bases from V and 4 bases from J, leaving 14 bases between. Germline loops: CDR1 MNHEY, CDR2 SMNVEV (reference sequence). The length of the CDR3 is 15 residues. The CDR3 loop reads CASSLNGNTGETQYF. The CDR3, as DNA: TGTGCCAGCAGTTTAAATGGGAACACGGGAGAGACCCAGTACTTC.

The V call is TRBV6-5, the J call TRBJ1-6, with D possibly TRBD1 on 5 matching bases. Germline V CDR1 and CDR2: MNHEY, SVGAGI. This CDR3 is 14 amino acids long. Trimming left V 6 bases short and J 4 bases short, with 10 bases between. The chain's CDR3 is CASRMGPYNSPLHF. CDR3 in DNA: TGTGCCAGCAGGATGGGACCGTATAATTCACCCCTCCACTTT.

This clone has a single count. The chain joins TRBV2 to TRBJ2-2; 7 bases align to TRBD1. The CDR3 has 14 residues. Germline lookup yields CDR1 SNHLY and CDR2 FYNNEI. V shed 6 bases, J shed 2 bases, and the junction held 3 bases outside the gene matches. The CDR3 DNA reads as TGTGCCAGCAGCGGGGACAGAAACACCGGGGAGCTGTTTTTT. Translated, it gives CASSGDRNTGELFF.

The V gene is TRBV18, the J gene TRBJ1-1; D ambiguous. Germline lookup yields CDR1 KGHSH and CDR2 LQKENI. V was clipped by 3 bases and J by 2 bases, with 16 bases between them. CDR3 length: 16 residues. The CDR3 bases are TGTGCCAGCTCACCCCTCTTTAAGGGCACTAACACTGAAGCTTTCTTT. Translation: CASSPLFKGTNTEAFF.

This sequence joins TRBV24-1 and TRBJ1-3; the match to TRBD1 covers 10 bases. The CDR3 loop spans 17 amino acids. With V trimmed by 4 bases and J by 3 bases, 8 bases remained unmatched. Germline lookup yields CDR1 KGHDR and CDR2 SFDVKD. The chain's CDR3 is CATSDRPGTGVGNTIYF. CDR3 bases: TGTGCCACCAGTGACCGTCCCGGGACAGGGGTTGGAAACACCATATATTTT.

V and J are TRBV2 and TRBJ2-7; 7 positions agree with TRBD1. The V and J ends lost 7 bases and 4 bases, in that order; junction bases with no gene match: 7. The length of the CDR3 is 13 residues. The germline CDR1 and CDR2 sequences are SNHLY and FYNNEI. CDR3 in amino acids: CASTLRQGYEQYV. The CDR3, as DNA: TGTGCCAGCACCCTTCGACAGGGATACGAGCAGTACGTC.

The rearrangement uses TRBV25-1 and TRBJ1-6; weak D call: TRBD1 (6 bases). Germline V gene sequence: CDR1 MGHDK, CDR2 SYGVNS. The V end lost 3 bases, the J end lost 8 bases, and 14 bases lay between the germline ends. This CDR3 is 15 amino acids long. CDR3 coding DNA: TGTGCCAGCAGTGATTTTGGCAGGGGCTATTCACCCCTCCACTTT. Translation: CASSDFGRGYSPLHF.

The chain uses TRBV13 and TRBJ1-3; D is possibly TRBD1 (5 bases). Per germline, CDR1 PRHDT and CDR2 FYEKMQ (reference sequence). This CDR3 spans 16 amino acids. V gave up 1 base and J gave up 2 bases, with 12 bases separating them. CDR3 residues: CASSLAGRATGNTIYF. The CDR3 nucleotides read TGTGCCAGCAGCTTAGCAGGGAGAGCGACTGGAAACACCATATATTTT. Supplemented by reference TRBV13 and TRBJ1-3, the full variable domain reads AAGVIQSPRHLIKEKRETATLKCYPIPRHDTVYWYQQGPGQDPQFLISFYEKMQSDKGSIPDRFSAQQFSDYHSELNMSSLELGDSALYFCASSLAGRATGNTIYFGEGSWLTVV.

This clone has a handful of counts. The rearrangement uses TRBV11-1 and TRBJ2-5; 8 nucleotides line up with TRBD1. This CDR3 has 15 residues. Germline V gene lookup returns CDR1 SGHAT and CDR2 FQDESV (reference sequence). Unmatched junction bases numbered 9, after V lost 5 bases and J lost 4 bases. CDR3 residues: CASSSRQGSRETQYF. The CDR3 nucleotides read TGTGCCAGCAGCAGCCGACAGGGGTCCCGAGAGACCCAGTACTTC.

This clone was seen a few times. The CDR3 DNA reads as TGTGCCAGCAGCCAAGGTGGGGGAGGCACTGAAGCTTTCTTT. This encodes CASSQGGGGTEAFF. This chain uses TRBV3-1 (or the pseudogene TRBV3-2) with TRBJ1-1, with D perhaps matching TRBD1 (5 bases). V was trimmed by 1 base and J by 4 bases, leaving 10 bases between them. This CDR3 has 14 residues. Germline-derived CDR1 and CDR2 are LGHDT and YNNKEL (reference sequence).

This chain connects TRBV19 to TRBJ2-3; D is perhaps TRBD2 (5 bases). This CDR3 contains 14 residues. Trimming cost V 6 bases and J 3 bases, with 13 bases left between them. CDR1 LNHDA and CDR2 SQIVND come from the germline V gene (reference sequence). The CDR3 DNA reads as TGTGCCAGTAGCCCGGGGTTTGGAACAGATACGCAGTATTTT. Amino acids: CASSPGFGTDTQYF. The entire variable domain, with the rest obtained from reference TRBV19 and TRBJ2-3, is as follows: DGGITQSPKYLFRKEGQNVTLSCEQNLNHDAMYWYRQDPGQGLRLIYYSQIVNDFQKGDIAEGYSVSREKKESFPLTVTSAQKNPTAFYLCASSPGFGTDTQYFGPGTRLTVL.

This clone was seen only a few times. V gene TRBV4-1 combines with J gene TRBJ2-2; TRBD2 is a possible D gene (7 bases). CDR3 length: 20 residues. The germline V and J ends were trimmed by 1 base and 7 bases, with 28 bases remaining between them. Germline loops: CDR1 MGHRA, CDR2 YSYEKL. Here the CDR3 reads CASSQGLGGKGGAAFGELFF. CDR3 bases: TGCGCCAGCAGCCAAGGATTAGGAGGAAAAGGGGGGGCCGCTTTCGGGGAGCTGTTTTTT.

This chain connects TRBV19 to TRBJ2-3, with 7 bases matching TRBD1. CDR3 length equals 15 residues. V gave up 3 bases and J gave up 2 bases; unmatched junction bases: 5. CDR1 and CDR2 from the germline V gene are LNHDA and SQIVND (reference sequence). The CDR3 reads CASSINRGDTDTQYF. For the CDR3, the DNA is TGTGCCAGTAGTATTAACAGGGGCGACACAGATACGCAGTATTTT.

The rearrangement uses TRBV12-5 and TRBJ1-1, with D uncertain. V was clipped by 0 bases and J by 4 bases, with 9 bases between them. CDR3 length equals 14 residues. CDR1 and CDR2 (germline): LGHNT, FRNRAP. The CDR3 spells CASGLVTAFTEAFF. CDR3 DNA: TGTGCTAGTGGTTTGGTAACAGCGTTCACTGAAGCTTTCTTT.

This sequence joins TRBV19 and TRBJ2-6, with D perhaps matching TRBD2 (5 bases). This CDR3 is 15 amino acids long. The germline CDR1 and CDR2 sequences are LNHDA and SQIVND (reference sequence). Trimming took off 3 bases at V and 2 bases at J, with 8 bases between the two ends. As DNA, the CDR3 is TGTGCCAGTAGTATGACGGGGACTGGGGCCAACGTCCTGACTTTC. Protein: CASSMTGTGANVLTF.

V gene TRBV29-1 combines with J gene TRBJ2-4; D unclear. Germline V gene lookup returns CDR1 SQVTM and CDR2 ANQGSEA. The ends were cut back, 0 bases at V and 7 bases at J, with 4 bases in the middle. This CDR3 is built from 11 residues. The CDR3 coding sequence is TGCAGCGTTGAAGATCGGAACATTCAGTACTTC. It is translated as CSVEDRNIQYF. Using reference TRBV29-1 and TRBJ2-4 for the parts outside the CDR3, the full variable domain is SAVISQKPSRDICQRGTSLTIQCQVDSQVTMMFWYRQQPGQSLTLIATANQGSEATYESGFVIDKFPISRPNLTFSTLTVSNMSPEDSSIYLCSVEDRNIQYFGAGTRLSVL.

This clone was detected a few times. The V call is TRBV5-1, the J call TRBJ1-3, with D possibly TRBD1 on 5 matching bases. V was trimmed by 4 bases and J by 1 base, leaving 9 bases between them. The CDR3 contains 14 residues. In germline, CDR1 is SGHRS, CDR2 YFSETQ. CDR3 sequence reads: CASSPGTSGNTIYF. In nucleotides, the CDR3 is TGCGCCAGCAGCCCAGGGACTTCTGGAAACACCATATATTTT.

The genes are TRBV28 and TRBJ1-2, with a weak D call TRBD1 (6 bases). V dropped 2 bases and J dropped 8 bases, with 24 bases sitting between them. Germline lookup yields CDR1 MDHEN and CDR2 SYDVKM. The CDR3 runs to 17 residues. CDR3 DNA: TGTGCCAGCAGTTTACCGAGGGGGGGAAATCGACGTCGGGGCTACACCTTC. It yields the protein CASSLPRGGNRRRGYTF.